The 18 T cell receptor beta chains in this list originate from one sample, sequenced in a study of T cell repertoires in cytomegalovirus infection. TCRdb re-called the reads through MiXCR, storing one row per CDR3 protein. In the table there are approximately 270,000 distinct CDR3 sequences, roughly a fifth of which are singletons. The antigens for these receptors are not known. Sequenced here: cultured PBMCs, sampled from culture after CMV antigen stimulation. These receptors were taken from a human donor in good health (CMV status not recorded). Some clones in this sample may be carry-over from other donors' samples.

The sample holds many counts of this clonotype. The chain joins TRBV7-2 to TRBJ2-1, with D possibly being TRBD1 (7 bases). Germline V gene data show CDR1 as SGHTA and CDR2 as FQGNSA. This CDR3 comprises 17 residues. Trimming removed 2 bases from V and 6 bases from J, with 20 bases in between. CDR3 nucleotides: TGTGCCAGCAGCTTATTGCCTGGGGCGGGACAGCCCAATGAGCAGTTCTTC. Its translation: CASSLLPGAGQPNEQFF.

The chain recombines TRBV30 with TRBJ2-1; 12 nucleotides agree with TRBD2. V was clipped by 8 bases and J by 8 bases; unmatched bases: 7. CDR1 GTSNPN and CDR2 SVGIG come from the germline V gene (reference sequence). The CDR3 has 13 amino acids. CDR3 in amino acids: CAETSGSRDEQFF. The CDR3 DNA follows: TGTGCCGAGACTAGCGGGAGTCGGGATGAGCAGTTCTTC. The variable domain in full, with the rest retrieved from reference TRBV30 and TRBJ2-1, is SQTIHQWPATLVQPVGSPLSLECTVEGTSNPNLYWYRQAAGRGLQLLFYSVGIGQISSEVPQNLSASRPQDRQFILSSKKLLLSDSGFYLCAETSGSRDEQFFGPGTRLTVL.

A few counts support this clonotype. The gene calls are TRBV19 and TRBJ2-4; D possibly matches TRBD1 or TRBD2 (6 bases each). The CDR3 loop spans 13 amino acids. The ends were cut back, 5 bases at V and 5 bases at J, with 10 bases in the middle. The germline V gene has CDR1 LNHDA and CDR2 SQIVND (reference sequence). CDR3 coding DNA: TGTGCCAGTAGTGCGGGACATCAAAACATTCAGTACTTC. Protein sequence: CASSAGHQNIQYF.

The chain is built from TRBV7-9 and TRBJ1-1; D is uncertain. Germline V gives CDR1 SEHNR, CDR2 FQNEAQ (reference sequence). The CDR3 runs to 14 residues. The V and J ends lost 2 bases and 7 bases respectively, with 14 bases between them. Written as DNA, the CDR3 is TGTGCCAGCAGCTTAAGGGCGTCCGGTGATGAAGCTTTCTTT. It is translated as CASSLRASGDEAFF.

This clonotype was observed at least ten times. This chain joins TRBV6-1 and TRBJ2-3, with 10 bases fitting TRBD1. J gave up 3 bases and V 7 bases, and 10 bases lay outside the gene matches. The CDR3 sequence is 16 residues long. Germline V lookup: CDR1 MNHNS, CDR2 SASEGT. CDR3 region: CASNLPRDRGTDTQYF. The CDR3 DNA follows: TGTGCCAGCAATTTACCTAGGGACAGGGGAACAGATACGCAGTATTTT.

This clonotype has ten or more counts. The V and J genes are TRBV7-2 and TRBJ2-7; D is ambiguous. The CDR3 extends over 13 amino acids. V was shortened by 5 bases and J by 3 bases, with 11 bases between the two germline ends. Germline V gene lookup returns CDR1 SGHTA and CDR2 FQGNSA. The CDR3 loop reads CASSMGTIYEQYF. CDR3 DNA: TGTGCCAGCAGCATGGGAACTATCTACGAGCAGTACTTC.

CDR3 nucleotide sequence: TGTGCCAGCAGCGAACCACCAGATACGCAGTATTTT. Translation gives CASSEPPDTQYF. The chain employs TRBV11-2 and TRBJ2-3, with unresolved D. The CDR3 totals 12 residues. Per the germline V gene, CDR1 is SGHAT and CDR2 is FQNNGV. V shed 5 bases and J shed 4 bases, with 7 bases lying between them.

This clonotype was detected a few times. CDR3 nucleotides: TGTGCCAGCAGCTTAGCGGGCCCCCCCGGGGAGCTGTTTTTT. Amino acid sequence: CASSLAGPPGELFF. V is TRBV7-6 and J is TRBJ2-2; D not certain. The length of the CDR3 is 14 residues. Between the trimmed V and J ends, which lost 0 bases and 6 bases, there was a span of 8 bases. Germline CDR1 is SGHVS and CDR2 is FNYEAQ.

This clonotype has only a few counts. The J gene is TRBJ1-2, the V gene TRBV7-2; D unresolved. CDR1 SGHTA and CDR2 FQGNSA come from the germline V gene. The CDR3 is 14 residues long. Trimming shortened V by 4 bases and J by 0 bases, and 9 bases separated the two germline ends. CDR3 loop: CASSWTDTNYGYTF. CDR3 nucleotides: TGTGCCAGCAGCTGGACTGATACTAACTATGGCTACACCTTC. Full variable domain (outside the CDR3, taken from reference TRBV7-2 and TRBJ1-2): GAGVSQSPSNKVTEKGKDVELRCDPISGHTALYWYRQSLGQGLEFLIYFQGNSAPDKSGLPSDRFSAERTGGSVSTLTIQRTQQEDSAVYLCASSWTDTNYGYTFGSGTRLTVV.

This clonotype was detected ten times or more. The chain recombines TRBV7-2 with TRBJ2-7; 7 bases align to TRBD1. V was clipped by 2 bases and J by 7 bases; unmatched bases: 5. CDR3 length: 13 amino acids. Germline V gene data show CDR1 as SGHTA and CDR2 as FQGNSA. Here the CDR3 reads CASSLLQTGEQYF. In DNA form, the CDR3 reads TGTGCCAGCAGCTTATTACAGACAGGGGAGCAGTACTTC.

V and J are TRBV30 and TRBJ2-1, with D hard to call. Germline V lookup: CDR1 GTSNPN, CDR2 SVGIG (reference sequence). This CDR3 has 14 residues. Trimming pared 8 bases from V and 0 bases from J, leaving 14 bases between. The CDR3, as DNA: TGTGCCGGGATGACACTTAGCTCCTACAATGAGCAGTTCTTC. Translated, it gives CAGMTLSSYNEQFF.

The chain joins TRBV12-3 or TRBV12-4 to TRBJ1-4, with D perhaps matching TRBD1 (5 bases). V lost 6 bases and J 5 bases, leaving 13 bases between the germline ends. CDR3 length: 14 residues. CDR3 coding DNA: TGTGCCAGCAGGCAGGGTACTACGAATGAAAAACTGTTTTTT. This codes for CASRQGTTNEKLFF.

This clonotype was detected a few times. This rearrangement joins TRBV30 to TRBJ2-2; D ambiguous. V lost 2 bases and J 0 bases, leaving 16 bases between the germline ends. Per germline, CDR1 GTSNPN and CDR2 SVGIG (reference sequence). The CDR3 covers 17 residues. This chain's CDR3 is CAWSKGPGSTNTGELFF. CDR3 DNA sequence: TGTGCCTGGAGTAAAGGCCCTGGCTCTACGAACACCGGGGAGCTGTTTTTT.

The chain employs TRBV12-3 or TRBV12-4 and TRBJ2-5; 7 bases map to TRBD1. The V and J ends lost 4 bases and 4 bases, in that order; junction bases with no gene match: 3. This CDR3 has 13 amino acids. The CDR3 coding sequence is TGTGCCAGCAGTTCAGGACAGGCAGAGACCCAGTACTTC. Its translation is CASSSGQAETQYF.

V gene TRBV28 combines with J gene TRBJ2-1; TRBD2 matches 9 bases. Unmatched junction bases numbered 13, after V lost 7 bases and J lost 6 bases. The CDR3 runs 16 residues. Per the germline V gene, CDR1 is MDHEN and CDR2 is SYDVKM. CDR3 loop: CASTLISGLATNEQFF. The CDR3, as DNA: TGTGCCAGCACCCTCATCTCGGGACTAGCTACCAATGAGCAGTTCTTC.

The chain uses TRBV7-9 and TRBJ1-2; D unresolved. CDR3 length: 14 residues. Trimming cost V 1 base and J 8 bases, with 14 bases left between them. The germline gives CDR1 SEHNR, CDR2 FQNEAQ (reference sequence). The CDR3 reads CASSLDMASGGYTF. In DNA form, the CDR3 reads TGTGCCAGCAGCTTAGATATGGCATCCGGAGGCTACACCTTC.

This clonotype was detected ten times or more. This sequence joins TRBV7-2 and TRBJ1-2; the D is unclear. Trimming left V 5 bases short and J 4 bases short, with 14 bases between. CDR3 length equals 14 residues. Germline V gene sequence: CDR1 SGHTA, CDR2 FQGNSA. CDR3 nucleotides: TGTGCCAGCAGCGCCGGGAATATAGTCTATGGCTACACCTTC. It yields the protein CASSAGNIVYGYTF.

The rearrangement uses TRBV4-1 and TRBJ2-5, with 10 nucleotides matching TRBD1. The CDR3 consists of 16 residues. The V gene end was trimmed by 1 base and the J gene end by 2 bases; junction bases not matched to a gene: 4. Germline V gene sequence: CDR1 MGHRA, CDR2 YSYEKL. The chain's CDR3 is CASSQAKGQGQETQYF. CDR3 sequence (DNA): TGCGCCAGCAGCCAAGCAAAGGGACAGGGGCAAGAGACCCAGTACTTC.